Presented here are 27 T cell receptor beta chains from one specimen sequenced in a study of glioma-infiltrating T cells after dendritic cell vaccination. Profiling relied on immunoSEQ multiplex PCR, and the TCRdb table lists in-frame clones only, not all of them. This table holds about 99,000 clones, 75% to 85% found once. Sample: blood, taken before dendritic cell vaccination. All receptors derive from a human donor with glioblastoma.

The chain is built from TRBV4-3 and TRBJ2-5, with TRBD2 matching 7 bases. The CDR3 extends over 14 amino acids. The V segment lost 0 bases and the J segment 7 bases; nucleotides outside the gene matches: 5. Germline V gene lookup returns CDR1 LGHNA and CDR2 YSLEER. Here the CDR3 reads CASSQDWEGRTQYF. The CDR3 DNA is TGCGCCAGCAGCCAAGATTGGGAGGGGAGGACCCAGTACTTC.

This rearrangement joins TRBV25-1 to TRBJ2-1, with D possibly TRBD1 on 6 matching bases. With 1 base removed from V and 10 bases from J, the gap between germline ends came to 14 bases. The CDR3 spans 14 residues. CDR1 and CDR2 from the germline V gene are MGHDK and SYGVNS. This CDR3 is CASSEWGQVGEQFF. For the CDR3, the DNA is TGTGCCAGCAGTGAATGGGGGCAGGTGGGGGAGCAGTTCTTC.

This clone was detected only once. This chain connects TRBV6-6 to TRBJ2-2; D is undetermined. The CDR3 contains 13 residues. CDR1 and CDR2 from the germline V gene are MNHNY and SVGAGI (reference sequence). With 2 bases removed from V and 4 bases from J, the gap between germline ends came to 5 bases. For the CDR3, the DNA is TGTGCCAGCAGTTACGGCTTCACCGGGGAGCTGTTTTTT. This encodes CASSYGFTGELFF.

The rearrangement uses TRBV7-9 and TRBJ1-4; no firm D call. Germline loops: CDR1 SEHNR, CDR2 FQNEAQ (reference sequence). V lost 3 bases, J lost 5 bases, and 10 bases lay in between. The CDR3 sequence is 14 residues long. The CDR3 DNA reads as TGTGCCAGCAGCTTTGACGGGTCCAATGAAAAACTGTTTTTT. Translation: CASSFDGSNEKLFF.

This clone showed up just once. This chain links TRBV27 with TRBJ1-2, with D perhaps matching TRBD1 (6 bases). Germline loops: CDR1 MNHEY, CDR2 SMNVEV (reference sequence). The CDR3 has 14 amino acids. The V end lost 6 bases, the J end lost 2 bases, and 13 bases lay between the germline ends. The CDR3 DNA is TGTGCCAGCAGGCACAGGGAGGGGAACTATGGCTACACCTTC. The encoded protein is CASRHREGNYGYTF.

J is TRBJ2-3 and V is TRBV7-2; TRBD2 might be the D (5 bases). Germline values: CDR1 SGHTA, CDR2 FQGNSA. The ends were cut back, 1 base at V and 1 base at J, with 12 bases in the middle. The CDR3 length is 16 residues. The CDR3 spells CASSLEATGGTDTQYF. As DNA, the CDR3 is TGTGCCAGCAGCTTAGAGGCTACCGGGGGCACAGATACGCAGTATTTT.

Of note for this clone: A junction end diverges from the germline sequence, so it may reflect a read error. The chain combines TRBV10-1 with TRBJ2-1; 9 bases are shared with TRBD2. Germline V CDR1 and CDR2: WNHNN, SYGVQD (reference sequence). This CDR3 comprises 16 residues. The CDR3 reads CASSVTSGGPYNELFF. The CDR3 nucleotides are TGCGCCAGCAGTGTCACAAGCGGGGGGCCATACAATGAGCTGTTCTTC.

The V call is TRBV7-9, the J call TRBJ1-6; a weak D match, TRBD1 (5 bases). Per germline, CDR1 SEHNR and CDR2 FQNEAQ (reference sequence). V lost 5 bases to trimming and J lost 6 bases, with 14 bases between them. This CDR3 is built from 15 residues. The DNA of the CDR3 is TGTGCCAGCAGCCCCGCGGGACGGACTAATTCACCCCTCCACTTT. Translated: CASSPAGRTNSPLHF.

The gene calls are TRBV19 and TRBJ1-2, with D perhaps TRBD1 (5 bases). Trimming stripped 1 base from V and 0 bases from J, with 9 bases between. This CDR3 contains 15 residues. Germline lookup yields CDR1 LNHDA and CDR2 SQIVND (reference sequence). The CDR3 DNA follows: TGTGCCAGTAGTATAGCGCGGGGGGCTAACTATGGCTACACCTTC. Encoded protein: CASSIARGANYGYTF.

The gene calls are TRBV6-1 and TRBJ2-5; 8 bases agree with TRBD1. This CDR3 has 15 residues. Trimming cost V 6 bases and J 5 bases; bases outside gene matches: 11. In germline, CDR1 is MNHNS, CDR2 SASEGT. The CDR3 protein is CASREGQDRRETQYF. CDR3 coding DNA: TGTGCCAGCAGGGAGGGACAGGACAGGAGGGAGACCCAGTACTTC.

This rearrangement joins TRBV7-8 to TRBJ1-2; possible D gene TRBD1, 6 bases. Trimming removed 5 bases from V and 5 bases from J, with 18 bases in between. From germline, CDR1 is SGHVS and CDR2 FQNEAQ. The CDR3 is made up of 15 amino acids. The CDR3 sequence is CASSANRVPSYGYTF. CDR3 DNA sequence: TGTGCCAGCAGCGCAAACAGGGTTCCCTCTTATGGCTACACCTTC.

V and J are TRBV11-2 and TRBJ2-5; D may be TRBD1 (5 bases). The CDR3 contains 15 residues. Trimming pared 1 base from V and 2 bases from J, leaving 11 bases between. Germline-derived CDR1 and CDR2 are SGHAT and FQNNGV. CDR3 nucleotides: TGTGCCAGCAGCTTAGCTCGACAGCCTCAAGAGACCCAGTACTTC. It is translated as CASSLARQPQETQYF.

The CDR3, as DNA: TGTGCCAGCAGTTTGCTCTGGACAGACCTCTACGAGCAGTACTTC. This sequence encodes CASSLLWTDLYEQYF. The rearrangement joins TRBV6-5 to TRBJ2-7, with a possible D match to TRBD1 (6 bases). The germline V gene encodes CDR1 MNHEY and CDR2 SVGAGI. V was trimmed by 4 bases and J by 3 bases, leaving 16 bases between them. This CDR3 has 15 amino acids.

This chain connects TRBV19 to TRBJ1-2; the D is unclear. V lost 2 bases to trimming and J lost 5 bases, with 9 bases between them. Germline V gene lookup returns CDR1 LNHDA and CDR2 SQIVND (reference sequence). The CDR3 contains 13 residues. CDR3 residues: CASSIRGGYGYTF. DNA for the CDR3: TGTGCCAGTAGTATAAGAGGAGGGTATGGCTACACCTTC.

The chain links TRBV7-2 to TRBJ2-7, with D maybe TRBD2 (7 bases). There are 16 residues in the CDR3. The germline gives CDR1 SGHTA, CDR2 FQGNSA. The V end lost 5 bases, the J end lost 2 bases, and 19 bases lay between the germline ends. The CDR3 DNA sequence: TGTGCCAGCAGCGTATGGGGGGGGCGCCCTGCCTACGAGCAGTACTTC. This gives the protein CASSVWGGRPAYEQYF.

This chain connects TRBV7-6 to TRBJ2-2, with 11 bases that match TRBD2. This CDR3 contains 17 residues. V dropped 6 bases and J dropped 0; count of bases not matched to a gene: 6. Germline V gene data show CDR1 as SGHVS and CDR2 as FNYEAQ. The CDR3, as DNA: TGTGCCAGCAGGAGGCTAGCGGGGGGCTCGAACACCGGGGAGCTGTTTTTT. Translated, it gives CASRRLAGGSNTGELFF.

The V call is TRBV6-5, the J call TRBJ1-1; D is unclear. There are 13 residues in the CDR3. Trimming removed 4 bases at V and 7 bases at J, with 13 bases between. The germline gives CDR1 MNHEY, CDR2 SVGAGI. The DNA of the CDR3 is TGTGCCAGCAGTTCCGGACTGGACCTTGAAGCTTTCTTT. Protein sequence: CASSSGLDLEAFF.

The gene calls are TRBV5-6 and TRBJ2-1; D call uncertain. The CDR3 is 14 residues long. In germline, CDR1 is SGHDT, CDR2 YYEEEE. V was pared by 1 base and J by 5 bases, with 10 bases between. CDR3 in DNA: TGTGCCAGCAGCTTGTTGTTAGTCCACAATGAGCAGTTCTTC. Residues: CASSLLLVHNEQFF. Using reference TRBV5-6 and TRBJ2-1 for the parts outside the CDR3, the full variable domain is DAGVTQSPTHLIKTRGQQVTLRCSPKSGHDTVSWYQQALGQGPQFIFQYYEEEERQRGNFPDRFSGHQFPNYSSELNVNALLLGDSALYLCASSLLLVHNEQFFGPGTRLTVL.

The V call is TRBV7-9, the J call TRBJ2-3; no clear D gene. Germline V gene data show CDR1 as SEHNR and CDR2 as FQNEAQ (reference sequence). The CDR3 loop spans 13 amino acids. V was trimmed by 5 bases and J by 6 bases, leaving 12 bases between them. This chain's CDR3 is CASSPGGRDTQYF. The CDR3 nucleotides are TGTGCCAGCAGCCCGGGTGGAAGGGATACGCAGTATTTT.

The CDR3 DNA follows: TGCGCCAGCAGCTTGGACAATTCTGGAAACACCATATATTTT. Residues: CASSLDNSGNTIYF. The gene calls are TRBV5-1 and TRBJ1-3; D ambiguous. The CDR3 length is 14 residues. Trimming pared 0 bases from V and 1 base from J, leaving 5 bases between. The germline V gene encodes CDR1 SGHRS and CDR2 YFSETQ.

This clone appeared a few times. This chain joins TRBV2 and TRBJ1-2; unclear D gene. V gave up 7 bases and J gave up 0 bases, with 15 bases separating them. Germline CDR1 reads SNHLY; CDR2 reads FYNNEI. The CDR3 is made up of 15 amino acids. The CDR3 region has the DNA TGTGCCAGCAAGGTTTCGAGGGCCTCTAACTATGGCTACACCTTC. Translation gives CASKVSRASNYGYTF.

This clone was detected only a few times. The V call is TRBV5-4, the J call TRBJ1-2, with a weak D call TRBD1 (5 bases). The CDR3 consists of 13 residues. The V and J ends lost 1 base and 5 bases respectively, with 9 bases between them. The germline gives CDR1 SGHNT, CDR2 YYREEE (reference sequence). For the CDR3, the DNA is TGTGCCAGCAGCTTGAGGGGTAGTTATGGCTACACCTTC. This encodes CASSLRGSYGYTF.

The chain links TRBV19 to TRBJ2-2; possible D gene TRBD2, 5 bases. Germline V gene data show CDR1 as LNHDA and CDR2 as SQIVND (reference sequence). The CDR3 runs 16 residues. The V gene lost 5 bases and the J gene lost 3 bases, with 16 bases spanning the gap. In DNA, the CDR3 is TGTGCCAGTAGTGCGAGTCTCGGACTTGACACCGGGGAGCTGTTTTTT. This encodes CASSASLGLDTGELFF.

The chain uses TRBV4-1 and TRBJ2-3; 9 nucleotides line up with TRBD2. The CDR3 loop spans 15 amino acids. V was pared by 4 bases and J by 3 bases, with 5 bases of the junction left unmatched. The germline CDR1 and CDR2 sequences are MGHRA and YSYEKL. CDR3 region: CASSLRGGTTDTQYF. DNA for the CDR3: TGCGCCAGCAGCCTGCGGGGGGGCACGACAGATACGCAGTATTTT.

The rearrangement joins TRBV5-1 to TRBJ1-1, with 9 bases matching TRBD1. This CDR3 spans 16 amino acids. Germline V gives CDR1 SGHRS, CDR2 YFSETQ. The J segment lost 4 bases and the V segment lost 0 bases, leaving 7 bases of the junction unmatched. The CDR3, as DNA: TGCGCCAGCAGCTTGGGGAACAGGGGGCCTGGCACTGAAGCTTTCTTT. Protein product: CASSLGNRGPGTEAFF.

The J gene is TRBJ1-6, the V gene TRBV6-6; possibly TRBD1 for D (5 bases). Germline V CDR1 and CDR2: MNHNY, SVGAGI (reference sequence). Trimming shortened V by 6 bases and J by 5 bases, and 17 bases separated the two germline ends. The CDR3 is 16 residues long. CDR3 in amino acids: CASSQGGGGDNSPLHF. The CDR3 DNA sequence: TGTGCCAGCAGCCAGGGTGGGGGGGGAGATAATTCACCCCTCCACTTT.

This clone was picked up one time. In nucleotides, the CDR3 is TGTGCCAGCAGCTTAGCGGACAGGGAATTCTACACCTTC. Its protein product is CASSLADREFYTF. The rearrangement uses TRBV11-2 and TRBJ1-2; 8 bases align to TRBD1. Germline CDR1 and CDR2: SGHAT and FQNNGV. The CDR3 extends over 13 amino acids. V lost 1 base, J lost 10 bases, and 5 bases stayed unmatched.